A selection of T cell receptor beta chains follows, all from one sample in a study of immune heterogeneity within non-small cell lung tumors. One entry per CDR3 protein results from TCRdb running MiXCR on the multiplex PCR reads. The profile covers tens of thousands of distinct CDR3 sequences, with 28% appearing a single time and around 4.1% taken by the ten largest. Specimen: lung tumor tissue. The source of these receptors is a middle-aged man with non-small cell lung cancer. The CDR3 runs from the conserved cysteine through the conserved F or W. The D gene is left open where the match is weak. Clone size is not always given. Where it is, it says once, few, many or a class for expanded clones.

abundance	d_gene	v_gene	j_gene	CDR3nt	CDR3aa
-	TRBD2	TRBV20-1	TRBJ2-1	TGCAGTGCTACGCCCGGGACTAGGGGGGGTGATCAGTTCTTC	CSATPGTRGGDQFF
-	-	TRBV28	TRBJ1-1	TGTGCCAGCCGAACTTCAAACACGGGTGAAGCTTTCTTT	CASRTSNTGEAFF
many	-	TRBV5-1	TRBJ2-1	TGCGCCAGCAGCTTGGGGGGTACTACGAACAATGAGCAGTTCTTC	CASSLGGTTNNEQFF
few	-	TRBV2	TRBJ2-1	TGTGCCAGCAGGGTCGACTCCTACAATGAGCAGTTCTTC	CASRVDSYNEQFF
-	-	TRBV6-1	TRBJ2-2	TGTGTCGCCCAGAGGCAACCGAACACCGGGGAGCTGTTTTTT	CVAQRQPNTGELFF
medium-sized	-	TRBV27	TRBJ2-1	TGTGCCAGCAGGATGGATAGCCAAAATGAGCAGTTCTTC	CASRMDSQNEQFF
-	-	TRBV7-9	TRBJ2-3	TGTGCCACAGAGCGGGTTGGCACAGATACGCAGTATTTT	CATERVGTDTQYF
many	-	TRBV6-1	TRBJ2-7	TGTGCCAGCGCTAATCCTTGGGCAGGGAGCTACGAGCAGTACTTC	CASANPWAGSYEQYF
many	TRBD1	TRBV18	TRBJ1-2	TGTGCCAGCTCACCGCGACAGGGGGATCGTAACTATGGCTACACCTTC	CASSPRQGDRNYGYTF
few	-	TRBV7-2	TRBJ1-1	TGTGCCAGCAGCCGTACTGGTCAGGGGAGAACTGAAGCTTTCTTT	CASSRTGQGRTEAFF
-	TRBD1	TRBV7-2	TRBJ1-6	TGTGCCAGCAGCACTGGACAGGACGGTAATTCACCCCTCCACTTT	CASSTGQDGNSPLHF
-	TRBD2	TRBV6-2/TRBV6-3	TRBJ2-5	TGTGCCAGCAGTTGGCGGGGGGGACAAGGGAGAGAGACCCAGTACTTC	CASSWRGGQGRETQYF
-	TRBD1	TRBV10-3	TRBJ2-3	TGTGCCATGTCCGGGACAGGGACCACAGATACGCAGTATTTT	CAMSGTGTTDTQYF
many	-	TRBV4-3	TRBJ2-5	TGCGCCAGCAGCGCTTACAGGGTAACGGGGGAGACCCAGTACTTC	CASSAYRVTGETQYF
-	-	TRBV19	TRBJ2-5	TGTGCCAGTAGTTCGACCGGGACGGTCCTTGGGATCCAGTACTTC	CASSSTGTVLGIQYF
many	TRBD1	TRBV12-3/TRBV12-4	TRBJ1-6	TGTGCCAGCAGGTCCACAGGGGGAGAGAATTCACCCCTCCACTTT	CASRSTGGENSPLHF
few	-	TRBV5-8	TRBJ1-1	TGTGCCAGCAGCTCGACATGGAACACTGAAGCTTTCTTT	CASSSTWNTEAFF
many	-	TRBV2	TRBJ1-1	TGTGCCAGCATGAGTACGAGGATGAACACTGAAGCTTTCTTT	CASMSTRMNTEAFF
few	TRBD2	TRBV30	TRBJ2-3	TGTGCGATTAGCGGGACCCGGAAGGGCACAGATACGCAGTATTTT	CAISGTRKGTDTQYF
-	-	TRBV6-1	TRBJ2-6	TGTGCCAGCAGTGAGAGGTCAGCAGGGGCCAACGTCCTGACTTTC	CASSERSAGANVLTF
many	-	TRBV13	TRBJ1-6	TGTGCCAGCAGCTTAGGGCGTAATTCACCCCTCCACTTT	CASSLGRNSPLHF
-	TRBD1	TRBV11-3	TRBJ1-2	TGTGCCAGCAGCTCGGGACAGGGTTGGTATGGCTACACCTTC	CASSSGQGWYGYTF